The 17 T cell receptor beta chains below all came from one sample that was sequenced in a study of metastatic and nonmetastatic thyroid tumors. TCRdb used MiXCR to call clones anew from the PCR reads. The data show roughly 70,000 clones, roughly 18% seen once. No treatment had been given to any patient before thyroid surgery. Material: blood. Source of these receptors: a female donor with papillary thyroid cancer or a benign thyroid nodule (not recorded which). Some clones in this sample may be carry-over from other donors' samples.

This clone was observed many times. This chain joins TRBV6-4 and TRBJ2-1; 10 positions match TRBD2. Germline-derived CDR1 and CDR2 are MRHNA and SNTAGT. The CDR3 has 15 residues. Trimming took 4 bases from V and 0 from J; bases not matched to a gene: 0. CDR3 in DNA: TGTGCCAGCAGTGTAGCGGGAGGCTCCTACAATGAGCAGTTCTTC. Its protein is CASSVAGGSYNEQFF.

This clone has a handful of counts. This chain links TRBV7-9 with TRBJ2-5; D might be TRBD2 (6 bases). This CDR3 is 15 amino acids long. With 2 bases removed from V and 4 bases from J, the gap between germline ends came to 14 bases. In germline, CDR1 is SEHNR, CDR2 FQNEAQ (reference sequence). The DNA of the CDR3 is TGTGCCAGCAGCTTATCGTCCGGGGGTTCAGAGACCCAGTACTTC. Protein product: CASSLSSGGSETQYF.

This clone was seen repeatedly, ten times or more. The rearrangement joins TRBV20-1 to TRBJ1-1; 10 positions match TRBD1. The CDR3 has 15 residues. Looked up from germline, CDR1 is DFQATT and CDR2 is SNEGSKA (reference sequence). The ends lost 6 bases at V and 1 base at J; junction bases unmatched: 8. In DNA, the CDR3 is TGCAGTGCAGGCCGACAGGGGGCGCGGAACACTGAAGCTTTCTTT. Protein: CSAGRQGARNTEAFF.

This clone was seen ten or more times. J is TRBJ1-5 and V is TRBV6-6; 7 nucleotides align to TRBD1. Germline V CDR1 and CDR2: MNHNY, SVGAGI (reference sequence). The length of the CDR3 is 17 residues. V dropped 0 bases and J dropped 6; count of bases not matched to a gene: 11. The chain's CDR3 is CASSYSYRTGRVQPQHF. DNA of the CDR3: TGTGCCAGCAGTTACTCTTATAGGACAGGCCGGGTTCAGCCCCAGCATTTT.

This clone was seen repeatedly, ten times or more. The chain has TRBV30 and TRBJ2-1, with 8 bases identical to TRBD2. J lost 2 bases, V lost 0 bases, and 3 bases had no gene match. CDR3 size: 15 residues. Germline V lookup: CDR1 GTSNPN, CDR2 SVGIG (reference sequence). In DNA form, the CDR3 reads TGTGCCTGGAGTGTAGATAGCGGGACCTACAATGAGCAGTTCTTC. This gives the protein CAWSVDSGTYNEQFF.

Many counts were recorded for this clone. The V call is TRBV5-1, the J call TRBJ2-3, with 12 bases fitting TRBD2. Germline lookup yields CDR1 SGHRS and CDR2 YFSETQ. Unmatched junction bases numbered 11, after V lost 4 bases and J lost 5 bases. The CDR3 covers 17 residues. The chain's CDR3 is CASSLIGLAGSVDTQYF. The CDR3 nucleotides are TGCGCCAGCAGCCTAATAGGACTAGCGGGATCGGTAGATACGCAGTATTTT.

At least ten counts were recorded for this clone. J is TRBJ2-2 and V is TRBV19; TRBD1 is a possible D gene (5 bases). With 3 bases removed from V and 5 bases from J, the gap between germline ends came to 13 bases. This CDR3 is 15 amino acids long. CDR1 is LNHDA, CDR2 SQIVND, per germline (reference sequence). CDR3 coding DNA: TGTGCCAGTAGTATGTGGGAAAAGGGGACCGGGGAGCTGTTTTTT. This gives the protein CASSMWEKGTGELFF.

Many counts were recorded for this clone. Other DNA sequences in the sample encode the same CDR3. J is TRBJ2-2 and V is TRBV6-1; 8 bases match TRBD2. The CDR3 extends over 14 amino acids. Germline CDR1 reads MNHNS; CDR2 reads SASEGT. Germline trimming cut 3 bases from V and 6 bases from J; bases unmatched to any gene: 3. The CDR3 here is CASSERAGAGELFF. The CDR3 DNA sequence: TGTGCCAGCAGTGAGCGAGCGGGAGCCGGGGAGCTGTTTTTT.

This clone has only a few counts. The chain links TRBV10-2 to TRBJ1-5; 9 bases are shared with TRBD1. Germline CDR1 and CDR2: WSHSY and SAAADI. The CDR3 is 13 residues long. V trimming: 6 bases; J trimming: 9 bases; junction bases outside the gene matches: 6. The CDR3 nucleotides are TGCGCCAGCAGCCAGGGACAGGGATTGCCCCAGCATTTT. This sequence encodes CASSQGQGLPQHF.

At least ten counts were recorded for this clone. The V call is TRBV28, the J call TRBJ2-6; D call uncertain. The CDR3 is 15 residues long. Trimming stripped 6 bases from V and 1 base from J, with 10 bases between. Germline V lookup: CDR1 MDHEN, CDR2 SYDVKM. Here the CDR3 reads CASRLGFSGANVLTF. CDR3 sequence (DNA): TGTGCCAGCAGATTAGGGTTTTCTGGGGCCAACGTCCTGACTTTC. The whole variable domain, filled in from reference TRBV28 and TRBJ2-6, reads DVKVTQSSRYLVKRTGEKVFLECVQDMDHENMFWYRQDPGLGLRLIYFSYDVKMKEKGDIPEGYSVSREKKERFSLILESASTNQTSMYLCASRLGFSGANVLTFGAGSRLTVL.

The chain employs TRBV12-3 or TRBV12-4 and TRBJ2-2; D unresolved. V was clipped by 7 bases and J by 6 bases, with 15 bases between them. CDR3 size: 14 residues. CDR3 in amino acids: CASTMRHLAGELFF. CDR3 DNA sequence: TGTGCCAGCACCATGAGGCATCTCGCCGGGGAGCTGTTTTTT.

This clone occurred a few times. The genes are TRBV19 and TRBJ2-1; D not certain. The germline CDR1 and CDR2 sequences are LNHDA and SQIVND (reference sequence). The CDR3 covers 11 residues. Trimming cost V 3 bases and J 9 bases, with 6 bases left between them. CDR3 nucleotide sequence: TGTGCCAGTAGTATGGCCAGTGAGCAGTTCTTC. It encodes CASSMASEQFF.

In this sample, this clone turned up a few times. A much larger clone lies one base from this, so it may be a read error. This CDR3 is missing its conserved last phenylalanine or tryptophan, likely due to a read error. The genes are TRBV5-6 and TRBJ1-6; 7 nucleotides match TRBD1. This CDR3 spans 14 amino acids. The germline V gene encodes CDR1 SGHDT and CDR2 YYEEEE. V shed 0 bases and J 10 bases; nucleotides not matched to a gene: 4. Here the CDR3 reads CASSLGQGTSPLHL. In DNA form, the CDR3 reads TGTGCCAGCAGCTTGGGACAGGGTACCTCACCCCTCCACCTT.

The chain recombines TRBV5-1 with TRBJ2-2; D is perhaps TRBD1 (5 bases). Trimming shortened V by 0 bases and J by 2 bases, and 11 bases separated the two germline ends. CDR1 and CDR2 from the germline V gene are SGHRS and YFSETQ. The CDR3 totals 16 residues. This CDR3 is CASSLEGRTNTGELFF. In nucleotides, the CDR3 is TGCGCCAGCAGCTTGGAGGGGCGGACCAACACCGGGGAGCTGTTTTTT.

This clone was seen ten or more times. J is TRBJ1-2 and V is TRBV27; D not certain. V was shortened by 6 bases and J by 4 bases, with 15 bases between the two germline ends. Germline V gene sequence: CDR1 MNHEY, CDR2 SMNVEV (reference sequence). The CDR3 is made up of 14 amino acids. CDR3 in DNA: TGTGCCAGCAGCTCCTCGGCGGGGATCTATGGCTACACCTTC. Encoded protein: CASSSSAGIYGYTF.

This chain links TRBV2 with TRBJ1-6; D not certain. The germline V gene has CDR1 SNHLY and CDR2 FYNNEI. The CDR3 contains 12 residues. V gave up 5 bases and J gave up 7 bases, with 6 bases separating them. The CDR3 DNA reads TGTGCCAGCAGTAGAGAAAATTCACCCCTCCACTTT. Translation: CASSRENSPLHF.

The sample holds a few counts of this clone. Since a much larger clone is just one base distant, this may be a read error. The V gene is TRBV29-1, the J gene TRBJ1-2; D is uncertain. CDR1 and CDR2 from the germline V gene are SQVTM and ANQGSEA. The CDR3 is 11 amino acids. DNA of the CDR3: TGCATCCTCGACCCCAGTGGTGGCTACACCTTC. As protein: CILDPSGGYTF.